Listed below are T cell receptor beta chains from one sample, sequenced in a study of CD8 T cells in ankylosing spondylitis. Each CDR3 protein is one row after TCRdb ran MiXCR on the 5' RACE reads. The sample gives over 200,000 distinct CDR3 sequences, approximately 20% of which show up once; 40% to 50% is in the top ten. The sequenced sample consisted of blood, either unsorted or a sorted T cell fraction (not recorded which). The receptors derive from a male donor with ankylosing spondylitis. CDR3s include the opening cysteine and the closing phenylalanine or tryptophan. D genes are given only for firm matches. The size entry is marked missing in some rows and otherwise reads once, few, many or a size class.

v_gene: TRBV24-1; d_gene: TRBD2; abundance: few; len: 18; j_gene: TRBJ2-5; CDR3aa: CATSDSGLAGGPEETQYF; CDR3nt: TGTGCCACCAGTGATTCTGGACTAGCGGGAGGGCCGGAAGAGACCCAGTACTTC
v_gene: TRBV27; d_gene: NA; abundance: few; len: 15; j_gene: TRBJ1-1; CDR3aa: CASSLLEGRDTEAFF; CDR3nt: TGTGCCAGCAGTTTATTAGAGGGAAGAGACACTGAAGCTTTCTTT
v_gene: TRBV7-6; d_gene: TRBD2; abundance: few; len: 18; j_gene: TRBJ2-1; CDR3aa: CASSLVASGRGSYNEQFF; CDR3nt: TGTGCCAGCAGCTTAGTGGCTAGCGGGCGAGGCTCCTACAATGAGCAGTTCTTC
v_gene: TRBV7-2; d_gene: TRBD1; abundance: few; len: 14; j_gene: TRBJ1-5; CDR3aa: CASSPEGAWEPQHF; CDR3nt: TGTGCCAGCAGCCCTGAGGGGGCTTGGGAGCCCCAGCATTTT
v_gene: TRBV4-2; d_gene: NA; abundance: NA; len: 17; j_gene: TRBJ1-5; CDR3aa: CASSQGRKADSNQPQHF; CDR3nt: TGTGCCAGCAGCCAAGGTCGCAAGGCCGATAGCAATCAGCCCCAGCATTTT
v_gene: TRBV7-9; d_gene: TRBD2; abundance: few; len: 17; j_gene: TRBJ2-3; CDR3aa: CASSLLAWTSFPDTQYF; CDR3nt: TGTGCCAGCAGCTTACTCGCGTGGACTAGCTTCCCAGATACGCAGTATTTT
v_gene: TRBV9; d_gene: TRBD2; abundance: NA; len: 20; j_gene: TRBJ2-3; CDR3aa: CASSRPLAGGLIGHADTQYF; CDR3nt: TGTGCCAGCAGCAGACCCCTAGCGGGGGGGCTCATAGGACACGCAGATACGCAGTATTTT
v_gene: TRBV20-1; d_gene: NA; abundance: few; len: 13; j_gene: TRBJ1-1; CDR3aa: CSANGGFDTEAFF; CDR3nt: TGCAGTGCTAACGGCGGATTCGACACTGAAGCTTTCTTT
v_gene: TRBV18; d_gene: NA; abundance: NA; len: 17; j_gene: TRBJ2-7; CDR3aa: CASSPSPSHVVGAEQYF; CDR3nt: TGTGCCAGCTCACCCTCGCCCTCCCATGTGGTCGGGGCCGAGCAGTACTTC
v_gene: TRBV28; d_gene: NA; abundance: NA; len: 14; j_gene: TRBJ2-7; CDR3aa: CASSSPGEPYEQYF; CDR3nt: TGTGCCAGCAGTTCGCCAGGGGAACCCTACGAGCAGTACTTC
v_gene: TRBV4-1; d_gene: NA; abundance: NA; len: 12; j_gene: TRBJ2-2; CDR3aa: CASSQSSGELFF; CDR3nt: TGCGCCAGCAGCCAGAGTTCCGGGGAGCTGTTTTTT
v_gene: TRBV10-3; d_gene: NA; abundance: many; len: 16; j_gene: TRBJ2-2; CDR3aa: CAISETGTANTGELFF; CDR3nt: TGTGCCATCAGTGAGACCGGCACTGCGAACACCGGGGAGCTGTTTTTT
v_gene: TRBV19; d_gene: NA; abundance: NA; len: 13; j_gene: TRBJ2-1; CDR3aa: CASTQLEKGEQFF; CDR3nt: TGTGCCAGTACGCAACTAGAAAAGGGTGAGCAGTTCTTC
v_gene: TRBV2; d_gene: NA; abundance: few; len: 15; j_gene: TRBJ1-2; CDR3aa: CASSEDSPANYGYTF; CDR3nt: TGTGCCAGCAGTGAGGACAGTCCAGCTAACTATGGCTACACCTTC
v_gene: TRBV12-3/TRBV12-4; d_gene: TRBD1; abundance: many; len: 16; j_gene: TRBJ2-3; CDR3aa: CATGLPDRGLGDTQYF; CDR3nt: TGTGCCACTGGGCTCCCGGACAGGGGGCTGGGAGATACGCAGTATTTT
v_gene: TRBV14; d_gene: NA; abundance: few; len: 15; j_gene: TRBJ2-1; CDR3aa: CASTQGALKYNEQFF; CDR3nt: TGTGCCAGCACCCAGGGAGCGCTTAAGTACAATGAGCAGTTCTTC
v_gene: TRBV7-9; d_gene: NA; abundance: few; len: 15; j_gene: TRBJ2-5; CDR3aa: CASSSFSIMGETQYF; CDR3nt: TGTGCCAGCAGTTCCTTTTCTATCATGGGAGAGACCCAGTACTTC
v_gene: TRBV6-1; d_gene: TRBD1; abundance: few; len: 17; j_gene: TRBJ2-7; CDR3aa: CASSEEEPGQGSYEQYF; CDR3nt: TGTGCCAGCAGTGAGGAGGAACCGGGACAGGGTTCCTACGAGCAGTACTTC
v_gene: TRBV30; d_gene: TRBD1; abundance: NA; len: 12; j_gene: TRBJ1-1; CDR3aa: CAWIGQGIEAFF; CDR3nt: TGTGCCTGGATAGGACAGGGGATCGAAGCTTTCTTT
v_gene: TRBV20-1; d_gene: NA; abundance: many; len: 15; j_gene: TRBJ2-1; CDR3aa: CSANSVLSSYNEQFF; CDR3nt: TGCAGTGCTAATAGTGTCTTGAGCTCCTACAATGAGCAGTTCTTC
v_gene: TRBV25-1; d_gene: NA; abundance: few; len: 14; j_gene: TRBJ1-1; CDR3aa: CASSEEVGNTEAFF; CDR3nt: TGTGCCAGCAGTGAAGAGGTGGGGAACACTGAAGCTTTCTTT
v_gene: TRBV29-1; d_gene: NA; abundance: once; len: 13; j_gene: TRBJ2-5; CDR3aa: CSVDGWLGETQYF; CDR3nt: TGCAGCGTTGACGGCTGGTTGGGGGAGACCCAGTACTTC
v_gene: TRBV7-8; d_gene: NA; abundance: few; len: 16; j_gene: TRBJ2-1; CDR3aa: CASSLSRGGDYNEQFF; CDR3nt: TGTGCCAGCAGCTTAAGTAGGGGCGGGGACTACAATGAGCAGTTCTTC
v_gene: TRBV7-9; d_gene: NA; abundance: once; len: 15; j_gene: TRBJ2-7; CDR3aa: CASSFPSTGIYEQYF; CDR3nt: TGTGCCAGCAGCTTCCCGAGCACAGGGATCTACGAGCAGTACTTC
v_gene: TRBV13; d_gene: NA; abundance: many; len: 11; j_gene: TRBJ1-1; CDR3aa: CASSFPEKAFF; CDR3nt: TGTGCCAGCAGCTTTCCCGAGAAGGCTTTCTTT
v_gene: TRBV4-1; d_gene: NA; abundance: NA; len: 14; j_gene: TRBJ2-3; CDR3aa: CASSQAWDPDTQYF; CDR3nt: TGCGCCAGCAGCCAAGCGTGGGACCCCGATACGCAGTATTTT
v_gene: TRBV23-1; d_gene: TRBD1; abundance: NA; len: 16; j_gene: TRBJ2-1; CDR3aa: CASSQTQRQGYNEQFF; CDR3nt: TGCGCCAGCAGTCAAACACAACGACAGGGATACAATGAGCAGTTCTTC
v_gene: TRBV25-1; d_gene: NA; abundance: NA; len: 12; j_gene: TRBJ2-1; CDR3aa: CASSDNYNEQFF; CDR3nt: TGTGCCAGCAGTGACAACTACAATGAGCAGTTCTTC
v_gene: TRBV5-1; d_gene: NA; abundance: few; len: 13; j_gene: TRBJ1-1; CDR3aa: CASSIDVNTEAFF; CDR3nt: TGCGCCAGCAGCATCGACGTGAACACTGAAGCTTTCTTT
v_gene: TRBV7-6; d_gene: TRBD2; abundance: few; len: 16; j_gene: TRBJ2-3; CDR3aa: CASSSPSGGATDTQYF; CDR3nt: TGTGCCAGCAGCTCTCCTAGCGGGGGGGCGACAGATACGCAGTATTTT
v_gene: TRBV3-1; d_gene: NA; abundance: many; len: 17; j_gene: TRBJ2-3; CDR3aa: CASSQEPAAMIEDTQYF; CDR3nt: TGTGCCAGCAGCCAAGAGCCAGCAGCTATGATCGAGGATACGCAGTATTTT
v_gene: TRBV20-1; d_gene: NA; abundance: NA; len: 16; j_gene: TRBJ1-6; CDR3aa: CSARGLGDSYNSPLHF; CDR3nt: TGCAGTGCTAGAGGGTTAGGGGACTCCTATAATTCACCCCTCCACTTT
v_gene: TRBV6-6; d_gene: NA; abundance: few; len: 13; j_gene: TRBJ1-4; CDR3aa: CASSYQGEEKLFF; CDR3nt: TGTGCCAGCAGTTACCAGGGTGAAGAAAAACTGTTTTTT
v_gene: TRBV14; d_gene: NA; abundance: NA; len: 16; j_gene: TRBJ2-2; CDR3aa: CASSQSPTSLPGELFF; CDR3nt: TGTGCCAGCAGCCAAAGTCCGACTAGTCTCCCCGGGGAGCTGTTTTTT
v_gene: TRBV27; d_gene: TRBD1; abundance: few; len: 18; j_gene: TRBJ2-2; CDR3aa: CASSWGTRDRGPGGELFF; CDR3nt: TGTGCCAGCAGTTGGGGGACCCGGGACAGGGGGCCGGGCGGGGAGCTGTTTTTT